This T cell receptor beta chain was profiled in a study of T cell repertoires in cytomegalovirus infection. Overall study: CMV epitopes in the study were HLA-C-restricted (recently identified) and HLA-B-restricted (well studied). Evidence of both CMV infection and a matching HLA type came from public TCR beta signatures. General study points: HLA-C-restricted CMV-specific TCR beta clonotypes prevailed in the ex vivo response.

Comment on this clonotype: The antigen remains unidentified.

Germline lookup yields CDR1 MDHEN and CDR2 SYDVKM. V was pared by 3 bases and J by 10 bases, with 13 bases between. The CDR3 sequence is 14 residues long. TCRdb redid the calling of the reads with MiXCR, one entry per CDR3 protein. This table holds roughly 920,000 distinct CDR3 sequences, about a third found once. The chain joins TRBV28 to TRBJ1-6, with D unclear. The TCR originated in a human donor in good health (CMV status not recorded). Some clones in this sample may be carry-over from other donors' samples. The specimen was cultured CD8+ T cells from PBMCs, collected from culture after CMV antigen stimulation. The CDR3 region has the DNA TGTGCCAGCAGTTTCCGGGAGTTTGGCTCACCCCTCCACTTT. Amino acids: CASSFREFGSPLHF.